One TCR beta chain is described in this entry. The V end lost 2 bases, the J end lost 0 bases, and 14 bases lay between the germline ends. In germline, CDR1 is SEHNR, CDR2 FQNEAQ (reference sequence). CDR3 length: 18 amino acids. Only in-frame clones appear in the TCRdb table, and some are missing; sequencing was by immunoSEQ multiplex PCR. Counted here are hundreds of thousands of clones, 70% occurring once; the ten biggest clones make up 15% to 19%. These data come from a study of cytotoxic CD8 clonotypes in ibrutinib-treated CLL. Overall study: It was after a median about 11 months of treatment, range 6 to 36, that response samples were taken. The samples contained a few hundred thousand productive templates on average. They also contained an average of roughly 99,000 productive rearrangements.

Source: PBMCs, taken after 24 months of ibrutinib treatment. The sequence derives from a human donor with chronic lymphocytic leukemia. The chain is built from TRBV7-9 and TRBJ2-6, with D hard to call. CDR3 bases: TGTGCCAGCAGCTTAAGCTTACGGCCTAACTCTGGGGCCAACGTCCTGACTTTC. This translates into CASSLSLRPNSGANVLTF.